The clone carrying this T cell receptor beta chain has a single count. Its specificity is not known. The CDR3 sequence is 14 residues long. The V end lost 0 bases, the J end lost 5 bases, and 10 bases lay between the germline ends. The germline V gene encodes CDR1 MNHEY and CDR2 SVGAGI. PCR used 60 Vbeta primers and 13 Jbeta primers. Sequencing was performed with immunoSEQ multiplex PCR; in TCRdb, only in-frame clones are kept and a portion is missing. The sample shows 95,000 to 120,000 clones, over 55% of them seen only once. This specimen comes from a study of cytomegalovirus exposure and HLA in healthy donors. On the study more broadly: HLA-typed donors were the source of about 85 million unique TCRs held in an early data release.

General study results and limits: Highest at DRB1 and lowest at HLA-C, TCR association rates differed among HLA loci in a later analysis. Under in vitro conditions, a few CMV-associated chains were confirmed as specific for CMV antigens.

The genes are TRBV6-5 and TRBJ2-5; D ambiguous. The TCR comes from a man younger than 35 in good health and CMV-seropositive. The specimen was PBMCs. The CDR3 reads CASSYSPRAETQYF. CDR3 coding DNA: TGTGCCAGCAGTTACTCACCCCGTGCGGAGACCCAGTACTTC.